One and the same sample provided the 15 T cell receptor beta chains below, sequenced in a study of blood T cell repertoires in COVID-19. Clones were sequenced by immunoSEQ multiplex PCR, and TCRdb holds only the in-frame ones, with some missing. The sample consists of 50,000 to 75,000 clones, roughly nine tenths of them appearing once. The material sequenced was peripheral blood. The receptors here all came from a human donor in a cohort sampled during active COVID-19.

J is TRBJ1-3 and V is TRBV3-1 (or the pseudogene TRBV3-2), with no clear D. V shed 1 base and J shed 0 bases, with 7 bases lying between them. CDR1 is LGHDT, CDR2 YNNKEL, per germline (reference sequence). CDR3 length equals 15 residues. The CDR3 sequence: CASSQGHRSGNTIYF. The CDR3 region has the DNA TGTGCCAGCAGCCAAGGACATCGCTCTGGAAACACCATATATTTT.

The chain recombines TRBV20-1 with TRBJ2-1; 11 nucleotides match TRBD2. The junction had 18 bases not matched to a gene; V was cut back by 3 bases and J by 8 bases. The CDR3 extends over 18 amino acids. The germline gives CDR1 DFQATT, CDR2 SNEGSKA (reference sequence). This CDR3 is CSASESDLPLAGGDEQFF. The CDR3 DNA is TGCAGTGCTAGTGAGTCCGACTTACCGCTAGCGGGGGGAGATGAGCAGTTCTTC.

The CDR3 nucleotides are TGTGCCAGCAGCTTAGTTTCGTACACTGAAGCTTTCTTT. Translation: CASSLVSYTEAFF. The chain combines TRBV7-2 with TRBJ1-1; D is ambiguous. Germline CDR1 SGHTA, CDR2 FQGNSA. The CDR3 is made up of 13 amino acids. The V and J ends lost 1 base and 3 bases respectively, with 6 bases between them. Filled out from reference TRBV7-2 and TRBJ1-1, the complete variable domain reads GAGVSQSPSNKVTEKGKDVELRCDPISGHTALYWYRQSLGQGLEFLIYFQGNSAPDKSGLPSDRFSAERTGGSVSTLTIQRTQQEDSAVYLCASSLVSYTEAFFGQGTRLTVV.

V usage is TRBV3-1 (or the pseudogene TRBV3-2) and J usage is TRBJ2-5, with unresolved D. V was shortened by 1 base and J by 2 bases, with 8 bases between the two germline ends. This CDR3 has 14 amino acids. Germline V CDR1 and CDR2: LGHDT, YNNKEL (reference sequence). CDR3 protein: CASSQVASQETQYF. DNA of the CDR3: TGTGCCAGCAGCCAAGTGGCCTCTCAAGAGACCCAGTACTTC.

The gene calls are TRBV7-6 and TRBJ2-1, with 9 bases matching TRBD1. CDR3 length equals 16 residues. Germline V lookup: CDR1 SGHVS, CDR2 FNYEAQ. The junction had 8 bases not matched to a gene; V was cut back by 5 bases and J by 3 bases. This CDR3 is CASSQTGGAVYNEQFF. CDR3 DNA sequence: TGTGCCAGCAGCCAAACAGGGGGCGCGGTCTACAATGAGCAGTTCTTC. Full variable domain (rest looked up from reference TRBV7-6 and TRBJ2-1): GAGVSQSPRYKVTKRGQDVALRCDPISGHVSLYWYRQALGQGPEFLTYFNYEAQQDKSGLPNDRFSAERPEGSISTLTIQRTEQRDSAMYRCASSQTGGAVYNEQFFGPGTRLTVL.

CDR3 sequence: CASSVGHSLNEKLFF. The CDR3 DNA sequence: TGTGCCAGCAGCGTGGGACACTCTCTTAATGAAAAACTGTTTTTT. The genes are TRBV7-9 and TRBJ1-4; weak D call: TRBD1 (6 bases). CDR1 and CDR2 from the germline V gene are SEHNR and FQNEAQ (reference sequence). V dropped 5 bases and J dropped 4 bases, with 14 bases sitting between them. The CDR3 length is 15 residues.

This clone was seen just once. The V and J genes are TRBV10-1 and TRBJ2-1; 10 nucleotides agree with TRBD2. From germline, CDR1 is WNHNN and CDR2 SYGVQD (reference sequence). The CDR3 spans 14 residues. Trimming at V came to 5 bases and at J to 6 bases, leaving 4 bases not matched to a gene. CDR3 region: CASSSGRAFNEQFF. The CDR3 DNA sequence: TGCGCCAGCAGTAGCGGGAGGGCCTTCAATGAGCAGTTCTTC.

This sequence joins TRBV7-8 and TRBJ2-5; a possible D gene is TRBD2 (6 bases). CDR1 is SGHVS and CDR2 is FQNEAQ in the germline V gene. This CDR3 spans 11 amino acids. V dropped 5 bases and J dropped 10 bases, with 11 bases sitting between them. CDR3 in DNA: TGTGCCAGCAGCCTAGGACTAAACCAGTACTTC. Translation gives CASSLGLNQYF.

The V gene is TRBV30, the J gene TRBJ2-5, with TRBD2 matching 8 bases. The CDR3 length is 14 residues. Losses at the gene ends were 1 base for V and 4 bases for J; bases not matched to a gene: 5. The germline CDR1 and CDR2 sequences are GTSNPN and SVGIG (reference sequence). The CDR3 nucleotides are TGTGCCTGGAGTGGGTTAGCGGGAAGAGAGACCCAGTACTTC. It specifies CAWSGLAGRETQYF.

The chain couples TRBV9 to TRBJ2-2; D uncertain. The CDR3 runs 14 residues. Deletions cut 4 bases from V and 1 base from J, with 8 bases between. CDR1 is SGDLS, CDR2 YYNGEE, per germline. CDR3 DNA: TGTGCCAGCAGCCAAGACTGGAACACCGGGGAGCTGTTTTTT. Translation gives CASSQDWNTGELFF.

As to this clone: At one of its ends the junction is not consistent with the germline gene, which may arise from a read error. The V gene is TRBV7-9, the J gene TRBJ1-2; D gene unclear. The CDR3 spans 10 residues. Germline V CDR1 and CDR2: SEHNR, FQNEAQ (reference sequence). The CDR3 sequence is CASNYAEAIF. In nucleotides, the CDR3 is TGTGCCAGCAACTACGCAGAGGCAATCTTC.

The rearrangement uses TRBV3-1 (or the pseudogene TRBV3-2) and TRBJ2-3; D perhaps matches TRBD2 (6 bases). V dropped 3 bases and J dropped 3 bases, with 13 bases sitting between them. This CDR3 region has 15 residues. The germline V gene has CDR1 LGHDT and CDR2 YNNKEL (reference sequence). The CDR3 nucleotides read TGTGCCAGCAGCCAGCGGGGTCTAGGGACAGATACGCAGTATTTT. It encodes CASSQRGLGTDTQYF.

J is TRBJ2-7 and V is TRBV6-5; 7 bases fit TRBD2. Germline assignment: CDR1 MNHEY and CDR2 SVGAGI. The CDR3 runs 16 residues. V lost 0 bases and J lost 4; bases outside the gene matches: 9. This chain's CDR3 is CASSYSPAGNSYEQYF. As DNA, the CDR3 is TGTGCCAGCAGTTACTCCCCAGCGGGGAACTCTTACGAGCAGTACTTC.

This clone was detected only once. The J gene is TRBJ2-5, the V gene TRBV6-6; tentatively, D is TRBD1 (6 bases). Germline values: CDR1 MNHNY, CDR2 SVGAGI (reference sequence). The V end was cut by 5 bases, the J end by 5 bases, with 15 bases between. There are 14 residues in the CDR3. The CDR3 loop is CASSPQGPGETQYF. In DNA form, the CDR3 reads TGTGCCAGCAGTCCACAGGGCCCCGGGGAGACCCAGTACTTC.

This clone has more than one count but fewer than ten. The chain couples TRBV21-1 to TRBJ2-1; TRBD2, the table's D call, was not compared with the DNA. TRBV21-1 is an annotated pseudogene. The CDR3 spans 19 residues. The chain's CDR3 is CASPRPWGRLVGSLDEQFF. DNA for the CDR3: TGTGCCAGTCCTCGACCTTGGGGGAGGTTGGTGGGGTCCCTCGATGAGCAGTTCTTC.